The text below deals with one T cell receptor beta chain. V was trimmed by 8 bases and J by 2 bases, leaving 14 bases between them. CDR1 is SGHTA and CDR2 is FQGNSA in the germline V gene. The CDR3 covers 14 residues. The data belong to a study of early T cells in non-severe SARS-CoV-2 infection. TCRdb re-called the 5' RACE reads with MiXCR, one entry per CDR3 protein. Here the sample spans 40,000 to 55,000 distinct CDR3 sequences, 23% being singletons. This chain joins TRBV7-2 and TRBJ2-3, with D possibly called TRBD1 or TRBD2 (6 bases each). The sample was whole blood, taken at baseline. This TCR came from an adult who was a healthcare worker with PCR-confirmed SARS-CoV-2 infection or an uninfected control (not recorded which). CDR3 DNA: TGTGCCAGCGGGGGCGGGGCCCCCACAGATACGCAGTATTTT. Translated: CASGGGAPTDTQYF.